This TCR beta chain was retrieved from a study of T cell responses to AZD1222 COVID-19 vaccine. Germline loops: CDR1 MNHNS, CDR2 SASEGT. The CDR3 is 14 residues long. Measured with immunoSEQ multiplex PCR; TCRdb has only the in-frame clones, and not every one. The profile covers 150,000 to 200,000 clones, with 85% to 90% appearing a single time and 9.5% to 13% taken by the ten largest. Study-level points and caveats: Repertoire sampling was restricted to post-peak T cell response timepoints. There were mostly white British donors and more females than males, and clonal diversity was possibly underestimated.

To note about this clone: Its specificity is not known. One end of the junction varies from germline; a read error may be responsible.

The chain couples TRBV6-1 to TRBJ2-7; TRBD2 aligns across 7 bases. The source material was peripheral blood, sampled 28 days after the second AZD1222 dose. The sequence was collected from an adult who received the AZD1222 COVID-19 vaccine. In DNA form, the CDR3 reads TGTGCCAGCAGAGAAGCGGGGAGCTCCTACGAGCAGTACTTC. This encodes CASREAGSSYEQYF.